A single sample gave rise to the 23 T cell receptor beta chains below, sequenced in a study of blood T cell repertoires in COVID-19. The data were produced by immunoSEQ multiplex PCR, yet TCRdb's version contains in-frame clones alone and is incomplete. Of about 170,000 clones detected, roughly 90% appear once; the ten largest clones hold 0.5% to 0.55%. Sequenced: peripheral blood. These receptors all come from a middle-aged man with acute or convalescent COVID-19.

The chain carries TRBV7-9 and TRBJ2-7; D may be TRBD1 (6 bases). Germline-derived CDR1 and CDR2 are SEHNR and FQNEAQ (reference sequence). The CDR3 spans 16 residues. V lost 5 bases and J 2 bases, leaving 19 bases between the germline ends. CDR3 in DNA: TGTGCCAGCAGCCGGGGACACCCGGAGTCACCCTACGAGCAGTACTTC. Translation: CASSRGHPESPYEQYF.

The chain uses TRBV27 and TRBJ2-7; TRBD2 matches at 8 bases. The V gene end was trimmed by 5 bases and the J gene end by 2 bases; junction bases not matched to a gene: 8. Germline values: CDR1 MNHEY, CDR2 SMNVEV (reference sequence). This CDR3 is 15 amino acids long. DNA for the CDR3: TGTGCCAGCAGTGTCATAGCGGGGTTCACCTACGAGCAGTACTTC. It codes for CASSVIAGFTYEQYF.

This clone turned up a few times. V usage is TRBV4-3 and J usage is TRBJ2-3, with 10 bases fitting TRBD2. Germline values: CDR1 LGHNA, CDR2 YSLEER. With 0 bases clipped from V and 7 bases from J, the junction kept 7 bases outside the gene matches. This CDR3 has 16 residues. CDR3 amino acids: CASSQDLASGGNTQYF. Here the CDR3 DNA reads TGCGCCAGCAGCCAAGATTTAGCTAGCGGGGGAAATACGCAGTATTTT.

This chain links TRBV3-1 (or the pseudogene TRBV3-2) with TRBJ2-5, with a weak D call TRBD1 (6 bases). Trimming took off 0 bases at V and 2 bases at J, with 16 bases between the two ends. Germline values: CDR1 LGHDT, CDR2 YNNKEL (reference sequence). The length of the CDR3 is 17 residues. The CDR3, as DNA: TGTGCCAGCAGCCAAGATAGGGGGATAGGTGGGCAAGAGACCCAGTACTTC. Protein product: CASSQDRGIGGQETQYF.

The rearrangement uses TRBV19 and TRBJ1-1; 9 bases are a match to TRBD1. Germline V gene sequence: CDR1 LNHDA, CDR2 SQIVND (reference sequence). With 3 bases clipped from V and 7 bases from J, the junction kept 6 bases outside the gene matches. CDR3 length: 14 residues. The CDR3, as DNA: TGTGCCAGTAGTATGTCGGGACAGGGTGTTGAAGCTTTCTTT. Residues: CASSMSGQGVEAFF.

The chain recombines TRBV2 with TRBJ1-2; D is undetermined. CDR3 length: 12 amino acids. The germline V gene encodes CDR1 SNHLY and CDR2 FYNNEI. Trimming removed 10 bases from V and 2 bases from J, with 11 bases in between. The chain's CDR3 is CAIHQSNYGYTF. The CDR3 DNA reads as TGTGCCATCCACCAGTCGAACTATGGCTACACCTTC.

The CDR3, as DNA: TGTGCCAGCAGCGTGGGCGCGAGCTATGGCTACACCTTC. Protein sequence: CASSVGASYGYTF. The chain recombines TRBV9 with TRBJ1-2; D uncertain. From germline, CDR1 is SGDLS and CDR2 YYNGEE. There are 13 residues in the CDR3. The V gene lost 2 bases and the J gene lost 4 bases, with 9 bases spanning the gap.

The chain recombines TRBV28 with TRBJ1-5; the match to TRBD1 covers 11 bases. The germline CDR1 and CDR2 sequences are MDHEN and SYDVKM. The CDR3 consists of 14 residues. V shed 4 bases and J 6 bases; nucleotides not matched to a gene: 2. CDR3 protein: CASSSGTGGQPQHF. DNA of the CDR3: TGTGCCAGCAGTTCCGGGACAGGGGGTCAGCCCCAGCATTTT. The whole variable domain, remainder taken from reference TRBV28 and TRBJ1-5, is DVKVTQSSRYLVKRTGEKVFLECVQDMDHENMFWYRQDPGLGLRLIYFSYDVKMKEKGDIPEGYSVSREKKERFSLILESASTNQTSMYLCASSSGTGGQPQHFGDGTRLSIL.

This chain connects TRBV18 to TRBJ1-3; 7 bases line up with TRBD1. Germline V CDR1 and CDR2: KGHSH, LQKENI. V lost 6 bases to trimming and J lost 0 bases; unmatched junction nucleotides: 20. This CDR3 has 20 amino acids. The DNA of the CDR3 is TGTGCCAGCTCCACCATATTTAGGACAGGCCTACTCCTCTCTGGAAACACCATATATTTT. It specifies CASSTIFRTGLLLSGNTIYF.

This clone was detected only once. This rearrangement joins TRBV24-1 to TRBJ2-7; possible D gene TRBD1, 6 bases. Germline V gives CDR1 KGHDR, CDR2 SFDVKD. Between the trimmed V and J ends, which lost 3 bases and 3 bases, there was a span of 11 bases. The CDR3 length is 14 residues. The CDR3 nucleotides are TGTGCCACCAGTGATCCGGCACAGGGCTACGAGCAGTACTTC. It codes for CATSDPAQGYEQYF.

V gene TRBV9 combines with J gene TRBJ2-1; TRBD2 matches at 7 bases. The junction had 8 bases not matched to a gene; V was cut back by 7 bases and J by 7 bases. Germline lookup yields CDR1 SGDLS and CDR2 YYNGEE. CDR3 length equals 13 residues. Here the CDR3 reads CASVRLAGNEQFF. In nucleotides, the CDR3 is TGTGCCAGCGTTAGACTAGCCGGTAATGAGCAGTTCTTC.

This chain links TRBV12-3 or TRBV12-4 with TRBJ2-1; no reliable D call. Trimming stripped 2 bases from V and 7 bases from J, with 6 bases between. The CDR3 covers 12 residues. The CDR3 sequence: CASSLFRNEQFF. CDR3 bases: TGTGCCAGCAGTTTATTCAGAAATGAGCAGTTCTTC.

The chain has TRBV7-8 and TRBJ2-5; TRBD2 aligns across 14 bases. Per germline, CDR1 SGHVS and CDR2 FQNEAQ. The CDR3 runs 19 residues. The trim removed 5 bases at V and 2 bases at J, leaving 13 bases unmatched. CDR3 residues: CASSPGTSGSPGLQETQYF. The CDR3 DNA sequence: TGTGCCAGCAGCCCCGGGACTAGCGGGAGTCCTGGGCTGCAAGAGACCCAGTACTTC.

Only one count was recorded for this clone. The gene calls are TRBV15 and TRBJ1-4; D is perhaps TRBD1 (5 bases). The CDR3 length is 15 residues. The germline V gene has CDR1 LNHNV and CDR2 YYDKDF (reference sequence). Trimming took off 3 bases at V and 6 bases at J, with 14 bases between the two ends. The CDR3 region is CATSSTSRGDEKLFF. The CDR3 DNA reads as TGTGCCACCAGCAGCACATCTCGGGGGGATGAAAAACTGTTTTTT.

This rearrangement joins TRBV6-4 to TRBJ2-3, with 7 bases lining up with TRBD2. The CDR3 loop spans 15 amino acids. Germline V lookup: CDR1 MRHNA, CDR2 SNTAGT. V lost 6 bases and J lost 2; bases outside the gene matches: 8. This CDR3 reads CASSPKRGDTDTQYF. Written as DNA, the CDR3 is TGTGCCAGCAGCCCTAAGCGGGGCGACACAGATACGCAGTATTTT.

The chain uses TRBV5-1 and TRBJ2-3; 9 bases match TRBD1. CDR1 is SGHRS, CDR2 YFSETQ, per germline. This CDR3 spans 15 amino acids. The ends lost 4 bases at V and 2 bases at J; junction bases unmatched: 5. The DNA of the CDR3 is TGCGCCAGCAGCCGGGACAGGGTCGCCACAGATACGCAGTATTTT. It is translated as CASSRDRVATDTQYF.

J is TRBJ2-7 and V is TRBV27; 8 bases map to TRBD1. Germline lookup yields CDR1 MNHEY and CDR2 SMNVEV (reference sequence). V lost 0 bases to trimming and J lost 2 bases; unmatched junction nucleotides: 6. The CDR3 is 16 amino acids. DNA of the CDR3: TGTGCCAGCAGTTTATCAGCAGGGGGCTTTACCTACGAGCAGTACTTC. Translated: CASSLSAGGFTYEQYF.

The rearrangement uses TRBV27 and TRBJ2-7, with 11 bases that match TRBD1. The germline V gene encodes CDR1 MNHEY and CDR2 SMNVEV (reference sequence). V dropped 5 bases and J dropped 5; count of bases not matched to a gene: 5. This CDR3 contains 14 residues. The CDR3 DNA reads as TGTGCCAGCAGTATGGACAGGGGGCGTCACGAGCAGTACTTC. This sequence encodes CASSMDRGRHEQYF.

The chain has TRBV11-1 and TRBJ2-7; 10 bases fit TRBD2. Germline V lookup: CDR1 SGHAT, CDR2 FQDESV (reference sequence). There are 16 residues in the CDR3. V gave up 3 bases and J gave up 0 bases; unmatched junction bases: 5. The CDR3 protein is CASSLELAGFSYEQYF. DNA of the CDR3: TGTGCCAGCAGCTTGGAACTAGCGGGATTCTCCTACGAGCAGTACTTC.

The chain is built from TRBV28 and TRBJ2-1; 8 nucleotides agree with TRBD2. Unmatched junction bases numbered 12, after V lost 10 bases and J lost 7 bases. Germline assignment: CDR1 MDHEN and CDR2 SYDVKM. The CDR3 extends over 14 amino acids. The CDR3 protein is CATLSGEGLNEQFF. The CDR3 bases are TGTGCCACGCTTAGCGGGGAGGGACTAAATGAGCAGTTCTTC.

The chain recombines TRBV4-3 with TRBJ2-1; TRBD2 agrees at 9 bases. This CDR3 has 13 residues. Trimming took 0 bases from V and 14 from J; bases not matched to a gene: 5. The V gene's germline CDR1 is LGHNA and CDR2 YSLEER. The CDR3 DNA reads TGCGCCAGCAGCCAAGATGCCGGGACTAGCAAGTTCTTC. Protein: CASSQDAGTSKFF.

This clone is a singleton in its sample. V is TRBV9 and J is TRBJ2-2; 7 bases line up with TRBD1. V trimming: 0 bases; J trimming: 0 bases; junction bases outside the gene matches: 8. The CDR3 is 18 amino acids. Germline CDR1 reads SGDLS; CDR2 reads YYNGEE. The CDR3 loop is CASSVARDSLSNTGELFF. Here the CDR3 DNA reads TGTGCCAGCAGCGTAGCCCGGGACAGTCTTTCGAACACCGGGGAGCTGTTTTTT.

V usage is TRBV30 and J usage is TRBJ2-7; 9 nucleotides match TRBD2. Germline trimming cut 4 bases from V and 2 bases from J; bases unmatched to any gene: 0. This CDR3 comprises 12 residues. From germline, CDR1 is GTSNPN and CDR2 SVGIG (reference sequence). This chain's CDR3 is CAWTSGTYEQYF. The CDR3 DNA follows: TGTGCCTGGACTAGCGGGACCTACGAGCAGTACTTC.